This T cell receptor (beta chain) was identified in a study of vaccination effects on CD4 cells after COVID-19 (dated by TCRdb to the early 2020s). Looking at the study overall: Across the study, the median time from the second dose to post-vaccine sampling was 72 days (range 14 to 241). In both COVID-19 convalescent patients and infection-naive vaccine recipients, the study compared SARS-CoV-2 spike-specific CD4+ TCR repertoires from before mRNA vaccination with those from after it. A total of 10 COVID-19 convalescent patients and a handful of SARS-CoV-2-naive healthy vaccine recipients were included in the full study. Cultures from other donors in the study were sequenced with the Oncomine TCR Beta short-read assay on an Illumina iSeq 100.

The germline V gene yields KGHSH for CDR1 and LQKENI for CDR2. After removal of 6 bases from V and 4 bases from J, the junction retains 9 bases not matched to a gene. The CDR3, from cysteine to phenylalanine, totals 16 residues. Solely the CDR3 DNA is kept, with 48 bases framed from the first base. With regard to this clone: Which antigen it targets is not known. No clone much larger than this one lies a single base away; base qualities are absent.

The library was obtained by the immunoSEQ multiplex PCR assay. DNA from the CD4+ T cells that had been cultured and isolated underwent TCR beta CDR3 sequencing. As for how the authors treated the data: Non-productive TCR sequences were removed, reads were trimmed to the CDR3 region, and CDR3s of at least 7 amino acids were retained. The MANAFEST web app was used to pick out antigen-specific clonotypes by comparing their expansion in peptide wells with that in reference cultures. Positive clones required FDR<0.05 expansion versus reference and all other wells, odds ratio above 5, and frequency above 0.1% in two replicate wells. A clonotype was defined as cross-reactive if the clonotype was significantly expanded both in SARS-CoV-2 spike wells and in at least one common cold coronavirus spike condition. Levenshtein distance calculated with the stringdist R package was used to assess CDR3 similarity, and unrooted trees were constructed with ape in R 3.6.1. TCRdb carries this immuneACCESS record with in-frame sequences only. Its versions omit some clonotypes, under half of them owing to an unresolved V gene in the studies checked, with the rest unexplained. Clone size and the V and J calls come from that table; the DNA yielded D and trimming. In this sample the table shows around 67,000 clones, 80% to 85% of which occur a single time. The top ten hold 1.2% of the sample.

In the ViraFEST assay, PBMC were stimulated with viral peptide pools, and TCR sequencing was then used to find antigen-specific CD4+ T cell clonotypes based on their expansion. After about 10 days of culture, CD4+ T cells were isolated with the EasySep CD4+ T cell isolation kit. Each participant got two doses of an mRNA SARS-CoV-2 vaccine, either BNT162b2 or mRNA-1273. None of the healthy vaccine recipients had a prior SARS-CoV-2 infection, which was confirmed by nucleocapsid antibody tests that came back negative both before and after vaccination. About 2 million PBMC per well were cultured in IMDM with about 5.4% human AB serum, 9 to 10 IU/ml IL-2 and gentamicin, plus 10 ug/ml peptides. On days 3 and 7, half of the culture medium was replaced with fresh IL-2-containing medium. Each peptide stimulation condition was cultured in triplicate wells unless otherwise noted. PBMC were separated from whole blood using Ficoll-Paque Plus gradient centrifugation and were then either cryopreserved at -140C or used fresh. The overlapping peptide pools covered the spike proteins of SARS-CoV-2 as well as those of the common cold coronaviruses HCoV-NL63, HCoV-OC43 and HCoV-229E. The QIAamp micro DNA kit was used to extract genomic DNA from the cultured CD4+ T cells.

What the study reported, not specific to this receptor: Limitations of the study were the small number of convalescent patients and the absence of early post-infection timepoints. Marked clonal contraction was observed in both infection-induced and vaccine-induced clones at late post-vaccination timepoints, consistent with waning T cell responses. Among healthy vaccine recipients, nearly all vaccine-induced clones were SARS-CoV-2 mono-reactive, and only 1 of 255 was cross-reactive with common cold coronaviruses.

The clonotype originates from a human donor who received a COVID-19 vaccine. Sequencing used CD4+ T cells from PBMCs cultured with HCoV-229E spike peptides, obtained after COVID-19 vaccination. The intended sense of this specimen's cell subset or site label: HCoV-229E spike overlapping peptide pool stimulation. Recombination connected TRBV18 to TRBJ2-1; 10 middle bases align to TRBD1. The nucleotide sequence reads as follows: TGTGCCAGCTCCCGAGACAGGGGGCCCTCTTACAATGAGCAGTTCTTC. Translated, it gives CASSRDRGPSYNEQFF. With all but the CDR3 taken from the reference TRBV18 and TRBJ2-1 genes, the full variable domain is: NAGVMQNPRHLVRRRGQEARLRCSPMKGHSHVYWYRQLPEEGLKFMVYLQKENIIDESGMPKERFSAEFPKEGPSILRIQQVVRGDSAAYFCASSRDRGPSYNEQFFGPGTRLTVL.